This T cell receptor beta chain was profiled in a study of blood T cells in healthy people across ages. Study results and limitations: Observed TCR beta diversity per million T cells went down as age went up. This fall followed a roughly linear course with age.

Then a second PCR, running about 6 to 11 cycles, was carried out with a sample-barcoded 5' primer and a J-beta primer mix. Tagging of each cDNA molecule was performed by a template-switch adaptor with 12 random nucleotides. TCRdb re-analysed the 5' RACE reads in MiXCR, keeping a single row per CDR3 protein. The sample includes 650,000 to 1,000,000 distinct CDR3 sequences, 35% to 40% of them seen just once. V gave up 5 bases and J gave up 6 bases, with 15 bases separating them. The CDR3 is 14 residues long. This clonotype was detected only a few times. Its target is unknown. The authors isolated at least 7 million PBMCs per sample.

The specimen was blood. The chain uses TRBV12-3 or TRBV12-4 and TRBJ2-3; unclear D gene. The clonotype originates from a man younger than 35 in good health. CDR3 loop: CASSVGGTADTQYF. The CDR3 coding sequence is TGTGCCAGCAGTGTAGGTGGCACGGCGGATACGCAGTATTTT.